The clone carrying this T cell receptor (beta chain) was detected only once. The data were obtained in a study of blood T cell repertoires in COVID-19. Study at large: The study drew acute and convalescent COVID-19 samples from the United States, Italy and Spain. Sources were T cells, B-cell-depleted T cells, or PBMCs; the material itself was cDNA or gDNA.

In the authors' workflow: Reference gene primer amplification in the assay estimated nucleated cell counts. The table came from immunoSEQ multiplex PCR; TCRdb's copy has only in-frame clones and leaves some out. V and J calls and clone size are given by that table; D and trimming were obtained from the DNA. The sample has about 56,000 clones, approximately 80% seen once. What was sequenced was peripheral blood. The source of this sequence is a woman over 75 with acute or convalescent COVID-19.

The CDR3 protein is CASSAQTGGWSPLHF. As DNA, the CDR3 is TGTGCCAGCAGCGCCCAGACAGGGGGCTGGTCACCCCTCCACTTT. This chain links TRBV9 with TRBJ1-6, with 10 bases lining up with TRBD1. Germline CDR1 reads SGDLS; CDR2 reads YYNGEE. The CDR3 has 15 amino acids. The V and J ends lost 3 bases and 10 bases, in that order; junction bases with no gene match: 7.